The 14 T cell receptor beta chains reported below all come from one sample, sequenced in a study of OX40 agonist ivuxolimab in advanced cancers. The library came from the immunoSEQ multiplex PCR assay. In TCRdb, the immuneACCESS table is reduced to in-frame sequences with V and J assigned. These tables do not hold every clone; where another copy was compared, an unresolved V gene accounts for under half, and the others remain unexplained. The sample table shows tens of thousands of clones, and around 89% are seen once. The ten biggest clones cover under 0.65% of the sample. The material was CD4+ or CD8+ T cells sorted from blood, obtained in a trial of the OX40 agonist ivuxolimab. The receptors stem from an adult with an advanced solid tumor such as melanoma, head and neck, liver or kidney cancer.

The chain links TRBV6-6 to TRBJ2-3, with TRBD2 matching over 11 bases. The CDR3 length is 16 residues. Germline V lookup: CDR1 MNHNY, CDR2 SVGAGI (reference sequence). In nucleotides, the CDR3 is TGTGCTACGAGAACTAGCGGGAGAACGGGAACAGATACGCAGTATTTT. It yields the protein CATRTSGRTGTDTQYF.

In its sample, this clone was seen once. V usage is TRBV5-4 and J usage is TRBJ2-5, with D uncertain. The CDR3 consists of 12 residues. Per germline, CDR1 SGHNT and CDR2 YYREEE (reference sequence). The V gene lost 1 base and the J gene lost 5 bases, with 6 bases spanning the gap. DNA of the CDR3: TGTGCCAGCAGCTTGTTGAAGGAGACCCAGTACTTC. Encoded protein: CASSLLKETQYF.

The J gene is TRBJ2-1, the V gene TRBV2; a possible D gene is TRBD1 (6 bases). V was clipped by 3 bases and J by 9 bases, with 15 bases between them. CDR3 length equals 14 residues. Per germline, CDR1 SNHLY and CDR2 FYNNEI. Here the CDR3 reads CASSDSPDRIEQFF. CDR3 nucleotides: TGTGCCAGCAGTGATTCCCCCGACAGGATTGAGCAGTTCTTC.

The V call is TRBV27, the J call TRBJ2-7, with TRBD2 identical over 10 bases. Germline-derived CDR1 and CDR2 are MNHEY and SMNVEV (reference sequence). V shed 2 bases, J shed 5 bases, and the junction held 3 bases outside the gene matches. The CDR3 contains 14 residues. The CDR3, as DNA: TGTGCCAGCAGTTTAGGCCTAGCGGGAGACGAGCAGTACTTC. It translates to CASSLGLAGDEQYF.

The gene calls are TRBV11-1 and TRBJ2-5; TRBD2 matches 11 bases. TRBJ2-7 explains the end of the DNA better; the J call may be wrong. The CDR3 has 16 amino acids. Germline V gene data show CDR1 as SGHAT and CDR2 as FQDESV (reference sequence). CDR3: CASSSHTSGRSDEQYF. CDR3 DNA: TGTGCCAGCAGTTCTCATACTAGCGGGAGATCAGACGAGCAGTACTTC.

The chain employs TRBV28 and TRBJ1-5; TRBD1 is a possible D gene (5 bases). Germline V gene data show CDR1 as MDHEN and CDR2 as SYDVKM. V dropped 7 bases and J dropped 2 bases, with 9 bases sitting between them. The CDR3 is made up of 13 amino acids. The CDR3 nucleotides read TGTGCCAGCACCAGGGTTGGCAATCAGCCCCAGCATTTT. Translated: CASTRVGNQPQHF.

The rearrangement links TRBV18 to TRBJ1-3; D is perhaps TRBD1 (6 bases). Trimming removed 3 bases from V and 2 bases from J, with 11 bases in between. The CDR3 contains 15 residues. The V gene's germline CDR1 is KGHSH and CDR2 LQKENI. The CDR3 reads CASSPNRVPGNTIYF. In DNA form, the CDR3 reads TGTGCCAGCTCACCCAACAGGGTGCCTGGAAACACCATATATTTT. Filled out from reference TRBV18 and TRBJ1-3, the complete variable domain reads NAGVMQNPRHLVRRRGQEARLRCSPMKGHSHVYWYRQLPEEGLKFMVYLQKENIIDESGMPKERFSAEFPKEGPSILRIQQVVRGDSAAYFCASSPNRVPGNTIYFGEGSWLTVV.

The V gene is TRBV6-1, the J gene TRBJ2-1; D is ambiguous. V dropped 3 bases and J dropped 10 bases, with 7 bases sitting between them. CDR1 and CDR2 from the germline V gene are MNHNS and SASEGT. The CDR3 length is 11 residues. The CDR3 reads CASSDTREQFF. CDR3 nucleotides: TGTGCCAGCAGTGATACTCGGGAGCAGTTCTTC.

This rearrangement joins TRBV4-1 to TRBJ2-1; 7 nucleotides agree with TRBD2. Unmatched junction bases numbered 3, after V lost 0 bases and J lost 1 base. The CDR3 has 16 residues. Germline CDR1 is MGHRA and CDR2 is YSYEKL. DNA for the CDR3: TGCGCCAGCAGCCAAGATCGGGGGGTGTCCTACAATGAGCAGTTCTTC. Its translation is CASSQDRGVSYNEQFF.

The chain couples TRBV2 to TRBJ2-7, with 9 bases fitting TRBD2. CDR1 and CDR2 (germline): SNHLY, FYNNEI. This CDR3 is built from 14 residues. V shed 4 bases, J shed 4 bases, and the junction held 5 bases outside the gene matches. CDR3 sequence reads: CASSAGGRAYEQYF. CDR3 bases: TGTGCCAGCAGTGCTGGCGGGAGGGCTTACGAGCAGTACTTC.

The chain couples TRBV30 to TRBJ2-1; TRBD2 matches 10 bases. From germline, CDR1 is GTSNPN and CDR2 SVGIG (reference sequence). The junction had 5 bases not matched to a gene; V was cut back by 3 bases and J by 6 bases. The CDR3 is 14 residues long. The CDR3 DNA is TGTGCCTGGAGGGGGACTAGCGCGCTCAATGAGCAGTTCTTC. This sequence encodes CAWRGTSALNEQFF.

The V call is TRBV9, the J call TRBJ2-3, with TRBD2 identical over 15 bases. Germline V gene sequence: CDR1 SGDLS, CDR2 YYNGEE. The J segment lost 3 bases and the V segment lost 3 bases, leaving 2 bases of the junction unmatched. The CDR3 covers 16 residues. The CDR3 loop reads CASSAGLAGGTDTQYF. The CDR3 DNA follows: TGTGCCAGCAGCGCGGGACTAGCGGGAGGTACAGATACGCAGTATTTT.

CDR3 DNA sequence: TGCGCCAGCAGTCGTTATCTCCTTCTCGGACAGGGGGCTGGCTATGGCTACACCTTC. Its protein is CASSRYLLLGQGAGYGYTF. The V and J genes are TRBV23-1 and TRBJ1-2; 11 bases are a match to TRBD1. TRBV23-1 is recorded as an ORF, its role being uncertain. The CDR3 covers 19 residues. The trim removed 4 bases at V and 4 bases at J, leaving 17 bases unmatched.

The table lists this clone with a count of one. This rearrangement joins TRBV5-4 to TRBJ1-1, with D unclear. Germline CDR1 SGHNT, CDR2 YYREEE (reference sequence). V was shortened by 0 bases and J by 4 bases, with 13 bases between the two germline ends. This CDR3 contains 15 residues. This chain's CDR3 is CASSLEPTRTTEAFF. The DNA for the CDR3 is TGTGCCAGCAGCTTGGAACCAACAAGGACCACTGAAGCTTTCTTT.